This TCR beta chain is drawn from a study of cytomegalovirus exposure and HLA in healthy donors. 13 Jbeta primers and 60 Vbeta primers were used for the PCR. This table comes from immunoSEQ multiplex PCR, and its TCRdb copy is limited to in-frame clones, with some not included. The sample holds some 90,000 clones; over 75% are singletons and the top ten take approximately 4.8%. General observations from the study: The authors later found most CMV-associated TCR beta chains appeared HLA-restricted.

Remarks on this clone: The target antigen is unknown.

CDR1 SGHNT and CDR2 YYREEE come from the germline V gene (reference sequence). There are 16 residues in the CDR3. With 3 bases clipped from V and 5 bases from J, the junction kept 9 bases outside the gene matches. The receptor was derived from a male donor in good health and CMV-seropositive. This rearrangement joins TRBV5-4 to TRBJ2-5, with TRBD2 matching 11 bases. Sequencing was carried out using PBMCs. The CDR3 DNA reads as TGTGCCAGCAGCTCTAGCGGGGGGCTAAAGGGGGAGACCCAGTACTTC. It specifies CASSSSGGLKGETQYF.